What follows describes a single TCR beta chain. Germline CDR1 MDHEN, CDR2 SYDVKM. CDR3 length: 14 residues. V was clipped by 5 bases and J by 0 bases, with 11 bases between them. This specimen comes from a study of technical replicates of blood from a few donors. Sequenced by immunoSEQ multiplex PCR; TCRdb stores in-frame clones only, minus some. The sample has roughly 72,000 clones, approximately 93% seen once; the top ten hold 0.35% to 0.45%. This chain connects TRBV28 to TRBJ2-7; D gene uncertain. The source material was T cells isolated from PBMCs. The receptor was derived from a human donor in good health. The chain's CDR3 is CASSGATSSYEQYF. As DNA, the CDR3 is TGTGCCAGCAGTGGAGCCACGAGCTCCTACGAGCAGTACTTC.